These 26 T cell receptor beta chains were all obtained from the same sample, sequenced in a study of blood T cell repertoires in COVID-19. Clones were sequenced by immunoSEQ multiplex PCR, and TCRdb holds only the in-frame ones, with some missing. Among around 250,000 clones, approximately 90% were seen once, and the ten largest hold 2.8%. Input material: PBMCs or T cells enriched from blood (not recorded which). The receptors derive from a man aged 35 to 55 who had been exposed to COVID-19.

The chain has TRBV30 and TRBJ2-2; D is perhaps TRBD1 (6 bases). Germline CDR1 GTSNPN, CDR2 SVGIG (reference sequence). The germline V and J ends were trimmed by 3 bases and 3 bases, with 14 bases remaining between them. The CDR3 runs to 15 residues. CDR3 sequence (DNA): TGTGCCTGGAGGGGGGAGTGGGGGCACACCGGGGAGCTGTTTTTT. This gives the protein CAWRGEWGHTGELFF.

The J gene is TRBJ2-2, the V gene TRBV28; TRBD1 agrees at 9 bases. The J segment lost 2 bases and the V segment lost 7 bases, leaving 2 bases of the junction unmatched. Per the germline V gene, CDR1 is MDHEN and CDR2 is SYDVKM. The CDR3 consists of 14 residues. DNA of the CDR3: TGTGCCAGCATGGGACAGGGAAACACCGGGGAGCTGTTTTTT. As protein: CASMGQGNTGELFF.

The rearrangement uses TRBV24-1 and TRBJ2-7; D is possibly TRBD1 (6 bases). Germline V CDR1 and CDR2: KGHDR, SFDVKD. This CDR3 spans 16 amino acids. V lost 4 bases and J 4 bases, leaving 19 bases between the germline ends. The CDR3 nucleotides are TGTGCCACCAGTGACTCCGGACAGCCATTAGGATACGAGCAGTACTTC. Amino acid sequence: CATSDSGQPLGYEQYF.

This clone was seen a handful of times. The chain joins TRBV12-5 to TRBJ1-4, with D tentatively TRBD1 (6 bases). In germline, CDR1 is LGHNT, CDR2 FRNRAP. With 0 bases removed from V and 7 bases from J, the gap between germline ends came to 12 bases. The CDR3 runs 15 residues. The CDR3 DNA is TGTGCTAGTGGTTTGGTGGTGGGGGCGATTGAAAAACTGTTTTTT. Translation gives CASGLVVGAIEKLFF.

J is TRBJ1-2 and V is TRBV7-9; D might be TRBD1 (5 bases). V lost 1 base, J lost 3 bases, and 12 bases lay in between. The germline V gene encodes CDR1 SEHNR and CDR2 FQNEAQ (reference sequence). CDR3 length equals 15 residues. CDR3: CASSLVGREDYGYTF. CDR3 nucleotide sequence: TGTGCCAGCAGCTTAGTGGGCAGGGAAGACTATGGCTACACCTTC.

V usage is TRBV29-1 and J usage is TRBJ1-2, with D hard to call. The CDR3 spans 14 residues. The germline CDR1 and CDR2 sequences are SQVTM and ANQGSEA. Trimming shortened V by 2 bases and J by 0 bases, and 10 bases separated the two germline ends. The CDR3: CSVEWADANYGYTF. The CDR3 DNA reads TGCAGCGTTGAATGGGCAGATGCTAACTATGGCTACACCTTC.

The chain carries TRBV7-6 and TRBJ2-3; TRBD2 agrees at 7 bases. The CDR3 extends over 17 amino acids. Germline loops: CDR1 SGHVS, CDR2 FNYEAQ. J gave up 3 bases and V 5 bases, and 14 bases lay outside the gene matches. In DNA form, the CDR3 reads TGTGCCAGCAGCAACATTTATCGCGGGAGAGGAACAGATACGCAGTATTTT. Translated: CASSNIYRGRGTDTQYF.

The genes are TRBV19 and TRBJ1-6; D remains ambiguous. Germline loops: CDR1 LNHDA, CDR2 SQIVND (reference sequence). This CDR3 has 16 residues. The ends were cut back, 5 bases at V and 0 bases at J, with 11 bases in the middle. This chain's CDR3 is CASSETPLSYNSPLHF. The CDR3 bases are TGTGCCAGTAGTGAGACTCCGCTCTCCTATAATTCACCCCTCCACTTT.

This rearrangement joins TRBV11-3 to TRBJ1-1, with a possible D match to TRBD1 (5 bases). The CDR3 extends over 15 amino acids. V was cut by 6 bases and J by 0 bases, with 14 bases left in between. Germline values: CDR1 SGHNT, CDR2 YENEEA. The CDR3 region has the DNA TGTGCCAGCAGAGACAACGGGGGGATGAACACTGAAGCTTTCTTT. Translating it yields CASRDNGGMNTEAFF. The full variable domain, rest sourced from reference TRBV11-3 and TRBJ1-1, is EAGVVQSPRYKIIEKKQPVAFWCNPISGHNTLYWYLQNLGQGPELLIRYENEEAVDDSQLPKDRFSAERLKGVDSTLKIQPAELGDSAVYLCASRDNGGMNTEAFFGQGTRLTVV.

The chain is built from TRBV14 and TRBJ1-1; no firm D call. The CDR3 is 14 residues long. Germline V gene sequence: CDR1 SGHDN, CDR2 FVKESK. V gave up 4 bases and J gave up 0 bases, with 9 bases separating them. The CDR3 protein is CASSPVIMNTEAFF. As DNA, the CDR3 is TGTGCCAGCAGCCCGGTTATCATGAACACTGAAGCTTTCTTT.

The V and J genes are TRBV4-1 and TRBJ2-2, with TRBD2 matching 8 bases. Germline V CDR1 and CDR2: MGHRA, YSYEKL. The length of the CDR3 is 17 residues. V dropped 2 bases and J dropped 13; count of bases not matched to a gene: 18. The DNA of the CDR3 is TGCGCCAGCAGCCAAATCCGACCGGGACTAGTCCCACCACGGCTGTTTTTT. Encoded protein: CASSQIRPGLVPPRLFF.

This sequence joins TRBV11-2 and TRBJ1-1; perhaps TRBD1 as D (5 bases). Germline-derived CDR1 and CDR2 are SGHAT and FQNNGV. V lost 2 bases, J lost 11 bases, and 27 bases lay in between. This CDR3 contains 17 residues. The CDR3 nucleotides read TGTGCCAGCAGCTTAATCGGGGGAGGGCACCAACGCTTGAACGCTTTCTTT. Protein sequence: CASSLIGGGHQRLNAFF.

V is TRBV7-3 and J is TRBJ2-3, with 13 bases lining up with TRBD2. V shed 4 bases, J shed 8 bases, and the junction held 6 bases outside the gene matches. CDR3 length equals 15 residues. CDR1 is SGHTA, CDR2 FQGTGA, per germline. The chain's CDR3 is CASSWGLAGYGTQYF. CDR3 bases: TGTGCCAGCAGCTGGGGACTAGCGGGATACGGTACGCAGTATTTT.

The gene calls are TRBV28 and TRBJ1-5; D perhaps matches TRBD1 (6 bases). Deletions cut 7 bases from V and 4 bases from J, with 23 bases between. The germline V gene encodes CDR1 MDHEN and CDR2 SYDVKM. The CDR3 has 17 amino acids. CDR3 amino acids: CASTALGGGGSNQPQHF. CDR3 nucleotide sequence: TGTGCCAGCACCGCACTTGGGGGAGGGGGTAGTAATCAGCCCCAGCATTTT. Looking up the rest from reference TRBV28 and TRBJ1-5 gives the full variable domain: DVKVTQSSRYLVKRTGEKVFLECVQDMDHENMFWYRQDPGLGLRLIYFSYDVKMKEKGDIPEGYSVSREKKERFSLILESASTNQTSMYLCASTALGGGGSNQPQHFGDGTRLSIL.

In this sample, this clone turned up a few times. The sample contains more than one DNA sequence encoding this CDR3. This sequence joins TRBV11-3 and TRBJ2-3, with 9 bases lining up with TRBD1. The CDR3 spans 14 residues. CDR1 and CDR2 from the germline V gene are SGHNT and YENEEA. Trimming at V came to 1 base and at J to 4 bases, leaving 0 bases not matched to a gene. The CDR3 DNA follows: TGTGCCAGCAGCTTAGGACAGGGGGCAGATACGCAGTATTTT. Protein: CASSLGQGADTQYF. Full variable domain (missing parts from reference TRBV11-3 and TRBJ2-3): EAGVVQSPRYKIIEKKQPVAFWCNPISGHNTLYWYLQNLGQGPELLIRYENEEAVDDSQLPKDRFSAERLKGVDSTLKIQPAELGDSAVYLCASSLGQGADTQYFGPGTRLTVL.

This chain links TRBV6-2 or TRBV6-3 with TRBJ2-7; D not certain. Per the germline V gene, CDR1 is MNHEY and CDR2 is SVGEGT. CDR3 length: 14 amino acids. The ends were cut back, 2 bases at V and 1 base at J, with 9 bases in the middle. The CDR3 nucleotides are TGTGCCAGCAGTTACGATGGGCCTTCCTACGAGCAGTACTTC. It codes for CASSYDGPSYEQYF.

The genes are TRBV6-2 or TRBV6-3 and TRBJ1-5; 7 nucleotides match TRBD1. The junction had 12 bases not matched to a gene; V was cut back by 5 bases and J by 2 bases. The germline CDR1 and CDR2 sequences are MNHEY and SVGEGT. CDR3 length: 17 residues. The CDR3 here is CASSKPNTGTGNQPQHF. The CDR3 DNA reads TGTGCCAGCAGTAAACCTAACACCGGGACAGGCAATCAGCCCCAGCATTTT.

This chain's CDR3 is CASSDGQALEKLFF. The CDR3 DNA is TGTGCCAGCAGTGACGGACAGGCTTTAGAAAAACTGTTTTTT. V usage is TRBV25-1 and J usage is TRBJ1-4, with 7 bases lining up with TRBD1. Germline assignment: CDR1 MGHDK and CDR2 SYGVNS. Trimming at V came to 3 bases and at J to 8 bases, leaving 6 bases not matched to a gene. The CDR3 runs to 14 residues.

The chain couples TRBV27 to TRBJ1-1; TRBD1 matches 8 bases. Germline V lookup: CDR1 MNHEY, CDR2 SMNVEV (reference sequence). V shed 6 bases and J 1 base; nucleotides not matched to a gene: 7. The CDR3 spans 15 residues. DNA of the CDR3: TGTGCCAGCAGATCGTGGGACAGGCCGAACACTGAAGCTTTCTTT. This encodes CASRSWDRPNTEAFF.

This chain connects TRBV9 to TRBJ1-3, with 7 bases lining up with TRBD1. Losses at the gene ends were 3 bases for V and 0 bases for J; bases not matched to a gene: 3. Germline V CDR1 and CDR2: SGDLS, YYNGEE. The CDR3 extends over 15 amino acids. CDR3 nucleotides: TGTGCCAGCAGCGCGGGGACAGCCTCTGGAAACACCATATATTTT. Amino acid sequence: CASSAGTASGNTIYF.

This clone was recorded only once. The chain carries TRBV27 and TRBJ1-5; D possibly corresponds to TRBD1 (5 bases). The V end was cut by 8 bases, the J end by 9 bases, with 17 bases between. The length of the CDR3 is 13 residues. Germline V CDR1 and CDR2: MNHEY, SMNVEV (reference sequence). The CDR3 sequence: CASRPELRGPQHF. The CDR3 DNA sequence: TGTGCCAGCCGACCGGAGCTAAGGGGGCCCCAGCATTTT.

CDR3 sequence: CASSFTERGTEAFF. The CDR3 region has the DNA TGCGCCAGCAGCTTCACGGAGAGGGGGACTGAAGCTTTCTTT. This sequence joins TRBV5-1 and TRBJ1-1; maybe TRBD1 (6 bases). CDR1 and CDR2 from the germline V gene are SGHRS and YFSETQ. The V and J ends lost 2 bases and 5 bases respectively, with 13 bases between them. The CDR3 sequence is 14 residues long. Full variable domain (outside the CDR3, taken from reference TRBV5-1 and TRBJ1-1): KAGVTQTPRYLIKTRGQQVTLSCSPISGHRSVSWYQQTPGQGLQFLFEYFSETQRNKGNFPGRFSGRQFSNSRSEMNVSTLELGDSALYLCASSFTERGTEAFFGQGTRLTVV.

The rearrangement links TRBV3-1 (or the pseudogene TRBV3-2) to TRBJ1-2; possibly TRBD1 for D (5 bases). The CDR3 contains 12 residues. V was pared by 8 bases and J by 4 bases, with 11 bases between. Germline CDR1 is LGHDT and CDR2 is YNNKEL (reference sequence). The chain's CDR3 is CASGEGLYGYTF. CDR3 coding DNA: TGTGCCAGCGGGGAGGGACTCTATGGCTACACCTTC.

The chain is built from TRBV7-9 and TRBJ2-1, with 8 nucleotides matching TRBD2. Germline-derived CDR1 and CDR2 are SEHNR and FQNEAQ (reference sequence). The CDR3 runs to 15 residues. The ends lost 2 bases at V and 9 bases at J; junction bases unmatched: 9. The CDR3 loop is CASSLYREGYGEQFF. Here the CDR3 DNA reads TGTGCCAGCAGCTTATACCGGGAGGGGTACGGTGAGCAGTTCTTC.

The V call is TRBV11-2, the J call TRBJ2-2; tentative D call: TRBD2 (6 bases). CDR1 is SGHAT, CDR2 FQNNGV, per germline. The CDR3 sequence is 15 residues long. Trimming pared 4 bases from V and 7 bases from J, leaving 16 bases between. CDR3 residues: CASSSLTSSNGELFF. The DNA for the CDR3 is TGTGCCAGCAGCTCTTTGACTAGTTCCAACGGGGAGCTGTTTTTT.

The V and J genes are TRBV6-5 and TRBJ1-1, with D possibly matching TRBD1 (6 bases). V lost 0 bases to trimming and J lost 5 bases, with 10 bases between them. The germline V gene has CDR1 MNHEY and CDR2 SVGAGI. CDR3 length: 14 amino acids. Here the CDR3 reads CASSYSYRETEAFF. In nucleotides, the CDR3 is TGTGCCAGCAGTTACTCTTACAGGGAGACTGAAGCTTTCTTT.